The TCR beta chain under discussion was sequenced for a study of T cells in Graves' hyperthyroidism and ophthalmopathy. Study context: Pretreatment peripheral blood was obtained at initial diagnosis.

V was cut by 5 bases and J by 1 base, with 12 bases left in between. Germline assignment: CDR1 SGHRS and CDR2 YFSETQ. The CDR3 extends over 14 amino acids. From RNA transcripts, TCR beta CDR3 regions were amplified. In the first-round RT-PCR of the TCR CDR3, the HTBI primer set was used. One entry per CDR3 protein results from TCRdb running MiXCR on the multiplex PCR reads. The sample yields hundreds of thousands of distinct CDR3 sequences, more than 14% seen once. The receptor was isolated from a woman in her fifties or sixties with Graves' ophthalmopathy. Sequencing was done on a sample of blood. The chain couples TRBV5-1 to TRBJ1-1; D is possibly TRBD1 (6 bases). The CDR3 region has the DNA TGCGCCAGCAGGTTAGGGGGTGCGAACACTGAAGCTTTCTTT. Translating it yields CASRLGGANTEAFF.